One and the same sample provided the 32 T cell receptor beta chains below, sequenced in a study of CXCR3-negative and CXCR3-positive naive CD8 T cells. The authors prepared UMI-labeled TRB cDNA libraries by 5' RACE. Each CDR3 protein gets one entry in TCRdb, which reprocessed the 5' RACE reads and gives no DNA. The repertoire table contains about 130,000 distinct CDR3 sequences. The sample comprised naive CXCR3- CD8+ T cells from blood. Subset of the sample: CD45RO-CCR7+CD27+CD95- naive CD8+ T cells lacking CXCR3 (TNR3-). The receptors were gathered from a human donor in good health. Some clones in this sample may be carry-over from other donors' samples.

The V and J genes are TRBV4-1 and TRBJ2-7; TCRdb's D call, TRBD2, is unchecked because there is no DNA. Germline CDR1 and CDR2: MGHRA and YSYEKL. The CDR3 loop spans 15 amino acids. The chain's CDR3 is CASSQEREMTYEQYF.

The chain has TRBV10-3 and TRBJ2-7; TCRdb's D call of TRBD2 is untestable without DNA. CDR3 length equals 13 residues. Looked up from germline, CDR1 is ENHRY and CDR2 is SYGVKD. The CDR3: CATRESGQNEQYF.

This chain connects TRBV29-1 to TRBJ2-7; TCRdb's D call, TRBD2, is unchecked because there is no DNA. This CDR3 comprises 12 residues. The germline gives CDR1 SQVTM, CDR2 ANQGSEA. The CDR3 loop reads CSAGTPSYEQYF.

The CDR3 is CASSLAGAAKNIQYF. This rearrangement joins TRBV11-2 to TRBJ2-4; TCRdb's assignment of TRBD1 cannot be checked, as there is no DNA. CDR1 is SGHAT and CDR2 is FQNNGV in the germline V gene. This CDR3 has 15 residues.

CDR3 amino acids: CASRRVNQPQHF. The chain links TRBV12-3 or TRBV12-4 to TRBJ1-5. The CDR3 has 12 residues.

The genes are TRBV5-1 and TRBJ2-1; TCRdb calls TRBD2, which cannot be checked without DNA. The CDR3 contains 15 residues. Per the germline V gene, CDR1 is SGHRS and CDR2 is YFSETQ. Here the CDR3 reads CASSLTSGSFHEQFF.

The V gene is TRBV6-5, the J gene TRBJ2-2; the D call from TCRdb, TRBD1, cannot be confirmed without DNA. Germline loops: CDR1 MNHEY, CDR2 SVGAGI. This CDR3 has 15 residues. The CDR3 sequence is CASSPVTGNTGELFF.

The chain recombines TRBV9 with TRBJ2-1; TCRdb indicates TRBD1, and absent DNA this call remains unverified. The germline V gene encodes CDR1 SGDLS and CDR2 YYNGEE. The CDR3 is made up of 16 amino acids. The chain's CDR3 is CASSVEGGQLSATRFF.

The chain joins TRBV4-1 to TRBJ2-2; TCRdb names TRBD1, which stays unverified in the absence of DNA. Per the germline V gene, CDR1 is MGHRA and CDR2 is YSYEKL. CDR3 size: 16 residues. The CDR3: CASSLAGRKGTGELFF.

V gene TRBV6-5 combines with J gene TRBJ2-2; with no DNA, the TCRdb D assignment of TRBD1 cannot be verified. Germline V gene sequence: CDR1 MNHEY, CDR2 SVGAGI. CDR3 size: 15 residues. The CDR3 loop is CASSTAYRDTGELFF.

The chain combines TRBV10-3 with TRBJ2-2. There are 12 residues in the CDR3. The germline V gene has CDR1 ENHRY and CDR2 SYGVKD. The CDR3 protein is CAIADFSGELFF.

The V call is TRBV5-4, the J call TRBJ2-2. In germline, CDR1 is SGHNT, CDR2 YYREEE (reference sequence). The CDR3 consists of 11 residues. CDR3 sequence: CASSEVGELFF.

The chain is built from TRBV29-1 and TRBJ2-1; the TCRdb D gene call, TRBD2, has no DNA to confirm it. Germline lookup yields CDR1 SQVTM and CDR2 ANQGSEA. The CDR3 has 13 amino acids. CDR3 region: CSVRLADYNEQFF.

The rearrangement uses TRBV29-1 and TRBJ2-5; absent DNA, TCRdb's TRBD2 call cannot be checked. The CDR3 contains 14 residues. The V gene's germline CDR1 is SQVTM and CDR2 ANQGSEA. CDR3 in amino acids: CSVGLAGQQETQYF.

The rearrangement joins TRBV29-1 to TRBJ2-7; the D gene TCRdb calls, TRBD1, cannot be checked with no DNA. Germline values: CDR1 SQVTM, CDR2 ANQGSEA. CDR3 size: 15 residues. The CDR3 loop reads CSVEGGDSRTNEQYF.

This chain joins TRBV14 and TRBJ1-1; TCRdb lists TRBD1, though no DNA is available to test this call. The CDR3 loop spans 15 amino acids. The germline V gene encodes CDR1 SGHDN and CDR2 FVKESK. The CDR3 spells CASSRGQGGNTEAFF.

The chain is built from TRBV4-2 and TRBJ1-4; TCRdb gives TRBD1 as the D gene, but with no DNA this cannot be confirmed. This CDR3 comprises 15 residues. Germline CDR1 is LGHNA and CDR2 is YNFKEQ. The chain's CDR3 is CASSQTQGAIEKLFF.

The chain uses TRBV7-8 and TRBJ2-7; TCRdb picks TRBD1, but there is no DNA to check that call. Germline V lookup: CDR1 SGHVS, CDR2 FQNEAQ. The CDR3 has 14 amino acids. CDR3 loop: CASSFGGRSYEQYF. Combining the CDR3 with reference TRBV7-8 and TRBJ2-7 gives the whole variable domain GAGVSQSPRYKVAKRGQDVALRCDPISGHVSLFWYQQALGQGPEFLTYFQNEAQLDKSGLPSDRFFAERPEGSVSTLKIQRTQQEDSAVYLCASSFGGRSYEQYFGPGTRLTVT.

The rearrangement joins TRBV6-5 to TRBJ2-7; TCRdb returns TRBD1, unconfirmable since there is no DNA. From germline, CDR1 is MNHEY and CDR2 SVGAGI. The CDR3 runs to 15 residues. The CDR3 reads CASSPQDRGSYEQYF.

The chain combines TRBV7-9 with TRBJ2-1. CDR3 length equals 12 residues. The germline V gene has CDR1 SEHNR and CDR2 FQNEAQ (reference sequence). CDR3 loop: CASSQATSVQFF.

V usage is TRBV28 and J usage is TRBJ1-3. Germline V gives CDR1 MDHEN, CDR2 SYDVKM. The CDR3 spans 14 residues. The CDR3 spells CASSRQDSGNTIYF.

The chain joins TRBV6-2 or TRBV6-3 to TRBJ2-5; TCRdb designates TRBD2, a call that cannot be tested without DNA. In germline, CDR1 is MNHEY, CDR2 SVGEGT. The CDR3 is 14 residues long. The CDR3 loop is CASSYVSGRETQYF.

The CDR3 loop is CASSIDPGTGVYGYTF. The chain carries TRBV19 and TRBJ1-2; absent DNA, TCRdb's TRBD1 call cannot be checked. This CDR3 has 16 amino acids. CDR1 LNHDA and CDR2 SQIVND come from the germline V gene (reference sequence).

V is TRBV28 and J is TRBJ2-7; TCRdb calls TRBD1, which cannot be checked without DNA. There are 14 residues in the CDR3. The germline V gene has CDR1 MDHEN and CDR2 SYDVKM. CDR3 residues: CASSQGALGNELYF.

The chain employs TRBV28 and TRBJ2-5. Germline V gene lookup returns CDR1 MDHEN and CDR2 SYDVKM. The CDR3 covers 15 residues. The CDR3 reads CASSLFTRPQETQYF.

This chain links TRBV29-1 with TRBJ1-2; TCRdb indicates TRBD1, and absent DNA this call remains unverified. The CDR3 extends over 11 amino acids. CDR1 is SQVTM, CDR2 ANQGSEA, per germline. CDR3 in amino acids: CSVVGGWGYTF.

CDR3 residues: CATSDLFSAADTQYF. The chain carries TRBV24-1 and TRBJ2-3; TCRdb gives TRBD1 as the D gene, but with no DNA this cannot be confirmed. The CDR3 runs 15 residues. Germline-derived CDR1 and CDR2 are KGHDR and SFDVKD.

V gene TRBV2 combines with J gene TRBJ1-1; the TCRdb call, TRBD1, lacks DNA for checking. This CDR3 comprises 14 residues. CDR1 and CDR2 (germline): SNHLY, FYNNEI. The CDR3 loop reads CASKPGQGHTEAFF.

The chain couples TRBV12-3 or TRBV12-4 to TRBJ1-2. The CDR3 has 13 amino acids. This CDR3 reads CASAGSAWIGYTF.

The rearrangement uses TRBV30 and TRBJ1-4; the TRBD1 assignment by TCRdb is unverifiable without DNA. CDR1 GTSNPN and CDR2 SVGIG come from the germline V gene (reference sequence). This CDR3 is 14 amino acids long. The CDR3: CAWTPYETRDSLAF.

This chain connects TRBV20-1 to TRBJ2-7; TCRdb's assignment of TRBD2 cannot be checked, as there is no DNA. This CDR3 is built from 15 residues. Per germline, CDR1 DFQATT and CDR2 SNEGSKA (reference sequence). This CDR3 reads CSARKSRLPANEQYF.

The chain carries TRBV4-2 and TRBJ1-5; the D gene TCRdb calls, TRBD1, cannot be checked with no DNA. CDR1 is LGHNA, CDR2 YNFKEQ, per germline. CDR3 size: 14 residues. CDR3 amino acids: CASSEGQGVQPQHF.